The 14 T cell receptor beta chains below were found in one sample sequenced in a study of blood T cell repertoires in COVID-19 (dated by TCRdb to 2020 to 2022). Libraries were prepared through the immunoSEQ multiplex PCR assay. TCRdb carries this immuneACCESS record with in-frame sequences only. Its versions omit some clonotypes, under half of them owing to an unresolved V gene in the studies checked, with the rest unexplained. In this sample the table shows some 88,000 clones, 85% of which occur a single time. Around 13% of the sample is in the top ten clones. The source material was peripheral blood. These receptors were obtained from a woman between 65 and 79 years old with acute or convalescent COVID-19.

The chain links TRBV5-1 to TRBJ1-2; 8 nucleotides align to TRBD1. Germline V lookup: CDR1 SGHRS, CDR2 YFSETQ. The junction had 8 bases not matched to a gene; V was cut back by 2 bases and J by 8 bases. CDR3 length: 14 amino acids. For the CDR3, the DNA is TGCGCCAGCAGCTTCGCTCAGACAGGGGACGGCTACACCTTC. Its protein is CASSFAQTGDGYTF.

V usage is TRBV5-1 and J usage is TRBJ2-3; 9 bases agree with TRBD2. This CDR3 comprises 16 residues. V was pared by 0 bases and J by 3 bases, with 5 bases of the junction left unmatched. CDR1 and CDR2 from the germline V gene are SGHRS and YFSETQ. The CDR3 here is CASSLVGLAGTDTQYF. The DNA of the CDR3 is TGCGCCAGCAGCTTGGTCGGGCTAGCGGGAACAGATACGCAGTATTTT.

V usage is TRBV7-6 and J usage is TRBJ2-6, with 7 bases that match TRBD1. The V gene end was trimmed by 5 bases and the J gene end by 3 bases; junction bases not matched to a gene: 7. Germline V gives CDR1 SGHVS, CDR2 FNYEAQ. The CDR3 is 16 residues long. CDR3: CASSPMTGNGANVLTF. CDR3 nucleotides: TGTGCCAGCAGCCCTATGACAGGGAATGGGGCCAACGTCCTGACTTTC.

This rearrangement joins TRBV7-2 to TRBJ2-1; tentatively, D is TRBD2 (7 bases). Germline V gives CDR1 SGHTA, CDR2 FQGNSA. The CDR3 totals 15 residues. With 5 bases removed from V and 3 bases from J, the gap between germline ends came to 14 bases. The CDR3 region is CASSLDGGLYNEQFF. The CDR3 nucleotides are TGTGCCAGCAGCCTCGACGGGGGGCTCTACAATGAGCAGTTCTTC. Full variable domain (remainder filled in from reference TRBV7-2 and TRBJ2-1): GAGVSQSPSNKVTEKGKDVELRCDPISGHTALYWYRQSLGQGLEFLIYFQGNSAPDKSGLPSDRFSAERTGGSVSTLTIQRTQQEDSAVYLCASSLDGGLYNEQFFGPGTRLTVL.

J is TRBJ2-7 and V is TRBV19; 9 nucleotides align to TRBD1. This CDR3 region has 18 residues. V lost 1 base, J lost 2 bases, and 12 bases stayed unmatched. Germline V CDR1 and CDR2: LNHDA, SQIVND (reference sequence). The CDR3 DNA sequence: TGTGCCAGTAGTATAGTCCACTCGACAGGGGGAGGGACCTACGAGCAGTACGTC. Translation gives CASSIVHSTGGGTYEQYV.

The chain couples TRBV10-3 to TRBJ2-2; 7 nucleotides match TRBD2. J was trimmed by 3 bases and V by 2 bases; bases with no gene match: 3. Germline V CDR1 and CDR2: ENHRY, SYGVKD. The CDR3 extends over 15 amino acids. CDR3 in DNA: TGTGCCATCAGTGAGAGTCTAGCGGACACCGGGGAGCTGTTTTTT. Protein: CAISESLADTGELFF.

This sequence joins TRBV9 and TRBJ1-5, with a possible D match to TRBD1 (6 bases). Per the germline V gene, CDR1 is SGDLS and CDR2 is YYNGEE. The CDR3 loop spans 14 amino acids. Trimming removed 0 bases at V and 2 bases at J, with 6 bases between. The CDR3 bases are TGTGCCAGCAGCGTAGGACAGGGCAATCAGCCCCAGCATTTT. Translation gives CASSVGQGNQPQHF.

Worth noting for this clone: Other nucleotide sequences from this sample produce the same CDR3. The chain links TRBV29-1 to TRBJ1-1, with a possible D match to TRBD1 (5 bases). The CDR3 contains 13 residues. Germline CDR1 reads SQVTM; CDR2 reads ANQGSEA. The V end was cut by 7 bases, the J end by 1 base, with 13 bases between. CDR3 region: CSARGQGNTEAFF. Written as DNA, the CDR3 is TGCAGCGCACGAGGCCAGGGGAACACTGAAGCTTTCTTT.

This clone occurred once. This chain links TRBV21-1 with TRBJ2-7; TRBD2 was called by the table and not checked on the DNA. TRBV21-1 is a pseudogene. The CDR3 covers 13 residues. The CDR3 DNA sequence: TGTGCCAGCAGCCCCCCGCGGAGGGACGAGCAGTACGTC. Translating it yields CASSPPRRDEQYV.

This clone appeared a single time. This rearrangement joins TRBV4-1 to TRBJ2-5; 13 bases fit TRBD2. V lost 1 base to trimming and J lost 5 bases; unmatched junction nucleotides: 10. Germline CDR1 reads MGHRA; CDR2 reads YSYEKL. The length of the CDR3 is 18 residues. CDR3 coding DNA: TGCGCCAGCAGCCAAGGGACTAGCGGGGGCCGTTACCGGGAGACCCAGTACTTC. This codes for CASSQGTSGGRYRETQYF.

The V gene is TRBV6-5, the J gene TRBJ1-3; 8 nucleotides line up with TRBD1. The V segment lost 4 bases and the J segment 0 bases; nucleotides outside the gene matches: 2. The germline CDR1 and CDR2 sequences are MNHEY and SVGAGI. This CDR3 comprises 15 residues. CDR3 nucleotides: TGTGCCAGCAGTTCTACAGGGGGCTCTGGAAACACCATATATTTT. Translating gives CASSSTGGSGNTIYF.

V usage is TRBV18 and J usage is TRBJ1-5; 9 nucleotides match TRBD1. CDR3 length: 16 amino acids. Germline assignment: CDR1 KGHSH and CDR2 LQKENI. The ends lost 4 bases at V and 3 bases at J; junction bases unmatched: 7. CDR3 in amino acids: CASSLRTGDVNQPQHF. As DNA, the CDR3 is TGTGCCAGCTCACTACGGACAGGGGATGTCAATCAGCCCCAGCATTTT.

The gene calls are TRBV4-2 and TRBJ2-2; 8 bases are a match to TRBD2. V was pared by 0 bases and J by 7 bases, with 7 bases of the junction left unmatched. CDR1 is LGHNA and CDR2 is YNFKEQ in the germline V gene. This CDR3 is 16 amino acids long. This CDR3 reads CASSQDPGGRDGELFF. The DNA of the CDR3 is TGTGCCAGCAGCCAAGATCCGGGGGGGCGCGACGGGGAGCTGTTTTTT.

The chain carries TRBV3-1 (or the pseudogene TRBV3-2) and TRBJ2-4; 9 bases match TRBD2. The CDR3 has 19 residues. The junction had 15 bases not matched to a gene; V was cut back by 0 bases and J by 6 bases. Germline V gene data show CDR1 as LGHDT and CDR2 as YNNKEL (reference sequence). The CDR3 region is CASSQDGMTSGGGVNIQYF. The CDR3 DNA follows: TGTGCCAGCAGCCAAGACGGGATGACTAGCGGTGGGGGCGTAAACATTCAGTACTTC.